This section outlines one T cell receptor beta chain sequence together with its context. Its target is not known. The library tagged individual cDNA molecules with unique molecular identifiers. In the study's own analysis: A typical sample had 95,638 TCRs, with about 23,224 to 690,600 overall. From the RACE reads, TCRdb called clonotypes with MiXCR, one entry per CDR3 protein. These V and J calls are TCRdb output, not the study's own analysis. Seen here are 130,000 or so distinct CDR3 sequences, about 8.2% observed once, and the top ten hold 1.5% to 2%. Trimming took 4 bases from V and 8 from J, leaving 8 bases between them. This CDR3 has 12 amino acids. Germline V gene data show CDR1 as SEHNR and CDR2 as FQNEAQ (reference sequence). These data are taken from a study of human T cells and chemical hapten exposure. As for the study in general: Per-sample TCR yield variation was attributed mainly to small pooled library volume differences. General observations from the study: No alteration of TCRs above 1 in 1000 frequency was seen with DPC sensitization.

The time point is: healthy volunteer bleed at 2 weeks. The authors' total RNA extraction used unfractionated whole blood. This receptor was obtained from a male donor in good health. Some clones in this sample may be carry-over from other donors' samples. The V and J genes are TRBV7-9 and TRBJ1-4, with no clear D. The specimen sequenced was whole blood. The CDR3 loop is CASSSIVEKLFF. In DNA, the CDR3 is TGTGCCAGCAGCTCCATCGTGGAAAAACTGTTTTTT.